These 32 T cell receptor beta chains were all obtained from the same sample, sequenced in a study of shared clonotypes between healthy human individuals. Sequenced by immunoSEQ multiplex PCR; TCRdb stores in-frame clones only, minus some. The table has some 2.3 million clones, 85% to 95% seen once. Sequenced input: naive CD4+ T cells from PBMCs. The subset: CD45RA+ positively selected. Receptors were obtained from a man younger than 30 in good health. Some clones in this sample may be carry-over from other donors' samples.

This chain links TRBV28 with TRBJ2-2, with D tentatively TRBD1 (6 bases). This CDR3 contains 16 residues. Germline V lookup: CDR1 MDHEN, CDR2 SYDVKM. Trimming removed 5 bases from V and 7 bases from J, with 20 bases in between. The CDR3 coding sequence is TGTGCCAGCAGTGCACCAGACCTACAGGGTCGCGGGGAGCTGTTTTTT. Its translation is CASSAPDLQGRGELFF.

The chain couples TRBV5-4 to TRBJ1-4; 10 positions agree with TRBD1. The CDR3 contains 18 residues. The germline V gene encodes CDR1 SGHNT and CDR2 YYREEE (reference sequence). J gave up 0 bases and V 0 bases, and 5 bases lay outside the gene matches. In DNA form, the CDR3 reads TGTGCCAGCAGCTTGGGGGGGACAGGGGCCACAACTAATGAAAAACTGTTTTTT. Translated, it gives CASSLGGTGATTNEKLFF.

Concerning this clone itself: The same CDR3 arises from other DNA sequences in this sample as well. The chain recombines TRBV18 with TRBJ1-4; a weak D match, TRBD1 (5 bases). This CDR3 is built from 13 residues. Germline CDR1 is KGHSH and CDR2 is LQKENI. V lost 3 bases to trimming and J lost 8 bases, with 10 bases between them. CDR3 coding DNA: TGTGCCAGCTCACCCGGGACGGGAGAAAAACTGTTTTTT. As protein: CASSPGTGEKLFF. Looking up the rest from reference TRBV18 and TRBJ1-4 gives the full variable domain: NAGVMQNPRHLVRRRGQEARLRCSPMKGHSHVYWYRQLPEEGLKFMVYLQKENIIDESGMPKERFSAEFPKEGPSILRIQQVVRGDSAAYFCASSPGTGEKLFFGSGTQLSVL.

On this clone itself: Other nucleotide sequences from this sample produce the same CDR3. This chain joins TRBV28 and TRBJ2-5; D is ambiguous. The germline gives CDR1 MDHEN, CDR2 SYDVKM. V was pared by 3 bases and J by 3 bases, with 8 bases between. The length of the CDR3 is 13 residues. CDR3 DNA: TGTGCCAGCAGTTTGGGTCGGAAAGAGACCCAGTACTTC. Translation gives CASSLGRKETQYF.

The chain recombines TRBV28 with TRBJ2-1, with TRBD2 as a possible D gene (5 bases). V was trimmed by 8 bases and J by 4 bases, leaving 15 bases between them. This CDR3 is built from 14 residues. Per the germline V gene, CDR1 is MDHEN and CDR2 is SYDVKM. This chain's CDR3 is CASVAGWDYNEQFF. CDR3 in DNA: TGTGCCAGCGTGGCGGGTTGGGATTACAATGAGCAGTTCTTC.

This chain joins TRBV11-3 and TRBJ1-1; 7 bases are a match to TRBD1. J lost 4 bases, V lost 1 base, and 6 bases had no gene match. The germline V gene has CDR1 SGHNT and CDR2 YENEEA. This CDR3 region has 15 residues. Here the CDR3 DNA reads TGTGCCAGCAGCTTAGGGCAGGGGGGTGGCACTGAAGCTTTCTTT. It specifies CASSLGQGGGTEAFF.

The chain couples TRBV28 to TRBJ2-1; 10 nucleotides align to TRBD2. The V and J ends lost 2 bases and 7 bases, in that order; junction bases with no gene match: 14. The germline CDR1 and CDR2 sequences are MDHEN and SYDVKM. This CDR3 contains 18 residues. The CDR3 region is CASSLRASGSLFGNEQFF. For the CDR3, the DNA is TGTGCCAGCAGTTTAAGGGCTAGCGGGAGTTTATTCGGTAATGAGCAGTTCTTC.

V gene TRBV9 combines with J gene TRBJ2-1, with 8 bases lining up with TRBD1. V was pared by 0 bases and J by 5 bases, with 7 bases of the junction left unmatched. Germline values: CDR1 SGDLS, CDR2 YYNGEE. The CDR3 is 16 residues long. In DNA form, the CDR3 reads TGTGCCAGCAGCGTAGCTTTGAGACAGGGGAACAATGAGCAGTTCTTC. Its protein product is CASSVALRQGNNEQFF.

This clone appeared a single time. The chain joins TRBV29-1 to TRBJ1-5; D is uncertain. The germline CDR1 and CDR2 sequences are SQVTM and ANQGSEA. Trimming cost V 4 bases and J 7 bases, with 17 bases left between them. This CDR3 contains 14 residues. The CDR3 region is CSVAGVGVGQPQHF. The CDR3 DNA follows: TGCAGCGTTGCTGGCGTTGGGGTCGGGCAGCCCCAGCATTTT.

As to this clone: The sample contains more than one DNA sequence encoding this CDR3. The CDR3 sequence is CASSLRTGGNTEAFF. CDR3 nucleotide sequence: TGTGCCAGCAGTTTACGGACAGGGGGGAACACTGAAGCTTTCTTT. J is TRBJ1-1 and V is TRBV28, with TRBD1 matching over 10 bases. Losses at the gene ends were 2 bases for V and 1 base for J; bases not matched to a gene: 1. CDR3 length: 15 residues. CDR1 is MDHEN and CDR2 is SYDVKM in the germline V gene.

The rearrangement uses TRBV18 and TRBJ2-1, with 8 bases identical to TRBD2. The ends lost 3 bases at V and 6 bases at J; junction bases unmatched: 10. Germline loops: CDR1 KGHSH, CDR2 LQKENI. CDR3 length equals 16 residues. The CDR3 DNA reads as TGTGCCAGCTCACCCTCTAGGGCGGGAGGCGGCAATGAGCAGTTCTTC. Residues: CASSPSRAGGGNEQFF.

V is TRBV6-1 and J is TRBJ2-3; D not certain. Per germline, CDR1 MNHNS and CDR2 SASEGT. This CDR3 has 13 amino acids. The V end lost 6 bases, the J end lost 4 bases, and 11 bases lay between the germline ends. CDR3 DNA: TGTGCCAGCAGAGTAGCCGTCCCAGATACGCAGTATTTT. This gives the protein CASRVAVPDTQYF.

This clone appeared once. V gene TRBV5-1 combines with J gene TRBJ2-5; unclear D gene. Germline V gene lookup returns CDR1 SGHRS and CDR2 YFSETQ. Trimming stripped 0 bases from V and 2 bases from J, with 11 bases between. This CDR3 comprises 15 residues. The CDR3 protein is CASSLEAGIQETQYF. CDR3 coding DNA: TGCGCCAGCAGCTTGGAGGCAGGAATACAAGAGACCCAGTACTTC.

The chain combines TRBV5-4 with TRBJ2-2, with D tentatively TRBD2 (5 bases). This CDR3 spans 16 amino acids. CDR1 and CDR2 (germline): SGHNT, YYREEE (reference sequence). Trimming left V 4 bases short and J 7 bases short, with 20 bases between. CDR3 coding DNA: TGTGCCAGCAGCCCGGACGGGAAGAGAACAAACGGGGAGCTGTTTTTT. As protein: CASSPDGKRTNGELFF.

CDR3 nucleotide sequence: TGTGCCAGCAGTACCCTGGGACGGTCGAACTATGGCTACACCTTC. Its protein is CASSTLGRSNYGYTF. This chain uses TRBV6-5 with TRBJ1-2; D possibly corresponds to TRBD1 (5 bases). V shed 5 bases and J shed 2 bases, with 15 bases lying between them. The CDR3 length is 15 residues. CDR1 is MNHEY and CDR2 is SVGAGI in the germline V gene.

The chain employs TRBV4-3 and TRBJ1-4; D is uncertain. The CDR3 runs to 16 residues. Germline-derived CDR1 and CDR2 are LGHNA and YSLEER. V lost 3 bases to trimming and J lost 7 bases, with 18 bases between them. DNA of the CDR3: TGCGCCAGCAGCCATCTCTCCGCGAAAACGGGTGAAAAACTGTTTTTT. Translating gives CASSHLSAKTGEKLFF.

Note on this clone: At the DNA level, this CDR3 is encoded by other sequences in the same sample as well. V gene TRBV7-2 combines with J gene TRBJ2-5; D might be TRBD2 (6 bases). With 4 bases removed from V and 2 bases from J, the gap between germline ends came to 8 bases. CDR1 is SGHTA, CDR2 FQGNSA, per germline. This CDR3 contains 13 residues. CDR3 bases: TGTGCCAGCAGCTCCGGGACTCAAGAGACCCAGTACTTC. Protein sequence: CASSSGTQETQYF.

The gene calls are TRBV7-8 and TRBJ2-1; TRBD2 matches 7 bases. This CDR3 has 15 amino acids. Per germline, CDR1 SGHVS and CDR2 FQNEAQ. V lost 5 bases to trimming and J lost 4 bases; unmatched junction nucleotides: 8. CDR3 nucleotide sequence: TGTGCCAGCAGCCAAAGCGGGACGAAGTACAATGAGCAGTTCTTC. This sequence encodes CASSQSGTKYNEQFF.

The rearrangement uses TRBV5-6 and TRBJ2-5, with D tentatively TRBD1 (6 bases). Germline CDR1 is SGHDT and CDR2 is YYEEEE. V lost 4 bases, J lost 0 bases, and 16 bases lay in between. This CDR3 comprises 16 residues. CDR3 protein: CASSQIGQRYQETQYF. Written as DNA, the CDR3 is TGTGCCAGCAGCCAAATCGGACAGCGGTACCAAGAGACCCAGTACTTC. Full variable domain (remainder filled in from reference TRBV5-6 and TRBJ2-5): DAGVTQSPTHLIKTRGQQVTLRCSPKSGHDTVSWYQQALGQGPQFIFQYYEEEERQRGNFPDRFSGHQFPNYSSELNVNALLLGDSALYLCASSQIGQRYQETQYFGPGTRLLVL.

This sequence joins TRBV28 and TRBJ1-3, with D unresolved. Germline CDR1 is MDHEN and CDR2 is SYDVKM. The CDR3 totals 16 residues. V shed 5 bases and J shed 0 bases, with 14 bases lying between them. CDR3 in amino acids: CASSVQRPNSGNTIYF. CDR3 in DNA: TGTGCCAGCAGTGTACAAAGACCTAACTCTGGAAACACCATATATTTT.

The chain carries TRBV11-3 and TRBJ2-5; 8 nucleotides line up with TRBD2. The CDR3 is 13 amino acids. The V gene's germline CDR1 is SGHNT and CDR2 YENEEA. Unmatched junction bases numbered 3, after V lost 5 bases and J lost 4 bases. CDR3 nucleotide sequence: TGTGCCAGCAGCCTTAGCGGGGTAGAGACCCAGTACTTC. Its translation is CASSLSGVETQYF.

V usage is TRBV5-4 and J usage is TRBJ2-3; maybe TRBD1 (5 bases). The CDR3 is 13 amino acids. Trimming stripped 0 bases from V and 8 bases from J, with 10 bases between. Germline V gene lookup returns CDR1 SGHNT and CDR2 YYREEE (reference sequence). CDR3 sequence: CASSLETASTQYF. Written as DNA, the CDR3 is TGTGCCAGCAGCTTGGAGACAGCCAGTACGCAGTATTTT.

V usage is TRBV7-2 and J usage is TRBJ1-5, with TRBD1 matching 8 bases. The CDR3 has 18 amino acids. Germline trimming cut 5 bases from V and 3 bases from J; bases unmatched to any gene: 15. The germline V gene has CDR1 SGHTA and CDR2 FQGNSA. For the CDR3, the DNA is TGTGCCAGCAGCCCACTGCAAACTCCGGGACAGGACAATCAGCCCCAGCATTTT. Translating it yields CASSPLQTPGQDNQPQHF.

The chain links TRBV6-6 to TRBJ1-3; D possibly corresponds to TRBD1 (5 bases). Germline V lookup: CDR1 MNHNY, CDR2 SVGAGI (reference sequence). There are 15 residues in the CDR3. The V gene lost 6 bases and the J gene lost 0 bases, with 12 bases spanning the gap. The CDR3 reads CASRRQGHSGNTIYF. The CDR3, as DNA: TGTGCCAGCAGGAGGCAGGGCCACTCTGGAAACACCATATATTTT.

This chain uses TRBV2 with TRBJ2-1; TRBD2 aligns across 11 bases. The CDR3 contains 13 residues. Germline assignment: CDR1 SNHLY and CDR2 FYNNEI. Trimming at V came to 7 bases and at J to 7 bases, leaving 3 bases not matched to a gene. The CDR3 bases are TGTGCCAGCAAACTAGCGGGAGTTAATGAGCAGTTCTTC. It translates to CASKLAGVNEQFF.

The chain combines TRBV29-1 with TRBJ1-1; D remains ambiguous. From germline, CDR1 is SQVTM and CDR2 ANQGSEA. Trimming cost V 7 bases and J 6 bases, with 12 bases left between them. The CDR3 is 11 amino acids. CDR3 sequence reads: CSAPVGAEAFF. In nucleotides, the CDR3 is TGCAGCGCGCCCGTTGGTGCTGAAGCTTTCTTT.

On this clone: This sample includes further DNA sequences coding for the same CDR3. The chain employs TRBV5-1 and TRBJ2-7, with D perhaps matching TRBD1 (5 bases). Germline CDR1 and CDR2: SGHRS and YFSETQ. V lost 0 bases, J lost 0 bases, and 10 bases lay in between. The CDR3 contains 15 residues. Here the CDR3 DNA reads TGCGCCAGCAGCTTGGGACAGCCTCTCTCCTACGAGCAGTACTTC. This gives the protein CASSLGQPLSYEQYF.

V is TRBV28 and J is TRBJ1-5; possibly TRBD1 for D (6 bases). The germline CDR1 and CDR2 sequences are MDHEN and SYDVKM. CDR3 length: 16 amino acids. V gave up 7 bases and J gave up 4 bases, with 20 bases separating them. The CDR3 here is CASTRGTSRRNQPQHF. In DNA, the CDR3 is TGTGCCAGCACCAGGGGCACCAGCCGCCGTAATCAGCCCCAGCATTTT.

In the case of this clone: At the DNA level, this CDR3 is encoded by other sequences in the same sample as well. CDR3 nucleotide sequence: TGTGCCAGCTCACCACCGGGACAAATCTCCTACGAGCAGTACTTC. Translated: CASSPPGQISYEQYF. The chain joins TRBV18 to TRBJ2-7; possible D gene TRBD1, 6 bases. Between the trimmed V and J ends, which lost 0 bases and 0 bases, there was a span of 9 bases. Germline V gene sequence: CDR1 KGHSH, CDR2 LQKENI. This CDR3 is built from 15 residues.

The rearrangement links TRBV4-3 to TRBJ1-2; 10 nucleotides agree with TRBD1. Looked up from germline, CDR1 is LGHNA and CDR2 is YSLEER. This CDR3 region has 20 residues. J lost 8 bases, V lost 0 bases, and 21 bases had no gene match. CDR3 nucleotide sequence: TGCGCCAGCAGCCAAGAACCCCGGAGGAGCGCCGGGACAGGGGTCCTAGGCTACACCTTC. Protein sequence: CASSQEPRRSAGTGVLGYTF.

The rearrangement uses TRBV5-8 and TRBJ2-7; D gene unclear. Germline-derived CDR1 and CDR2 are SGHTS and YDEGEE. Trimming cost V 1 base and J 3 bases, with 5 bases left between them. The CDR3 sequence is 12 residues long. The CDR3 reads CASSLSFYEQYF. As DNA, the CDR3 is TGTGCCAGCAGCTTGTCTTTCTACGAGCAGTACTTC. The whole variable domain, filled in from reference TRBV5-8 and TRBJ2-7, reads EAGVTQSPTHLIKTRGQQATLRCSPISGHTSVYWYQQALGLGLQFLLWYDEGEERNRGNFPPRFSGRQFPNYSSELNVNALELEDSALYLCASSLSFYEQYFGPGTRLTVT.

The chain employs TRBV5-1 and TRBJ1-2; possibly TRBD1 for D (5 bases). The CDR3 length is 16 residues. Trimming left V 0 bases short and J 4 bases short, with 16 bases between. The germline V gene encodes CDR1 SGHRS and CDR2 YFSETQ. The CDR3 protein is CASSLGGTETVYGYTF. The CDR3 region has the DNA TGCGCCAGCAGCTTGGGGGGGACCGAAACAGTCTATGGCTACACCTTC.